This entry lists 16 T cell receptor beta chains sequenced from one sample in a study of T cell repertoires in cytomegalovirus infection. Their antigen targets remain unknown. Via MiXCR, TCRdb re-called the reads, giving one row per CDR3 protein. The profile shows over 95,000 distinct CDR3 sequences, 30% of them singletons. This specimen was CD8+ T cells from cultured PBMCs, taken from culture after CMV antigen stimulation. All receptors come from a human donor in good health (CMV status not recorded). Some clones in this sample may be carry-over from other donors' samples.

This clonotype was recorded a few times. The chain couples TRBV28 to TRBJ1-4; 7 nucleotides line up with TRBD1. CDR1 and CDR2 (germline): MDHEN, SYDVKM. After removal of 5 bases from V and 7 bases from J, the junction contained 7 bases not matched to a gene. The CDR3 has 14 amino acids. CDR3 loop: CASSTTGRGEKLFF. Written as DNA, the CDR3 is TGTGCCAGCAGTACGACAGGGCGCGGTGAAAAACTGTTTTTT.

This clonotype was observed a few times. The chain links TRBV20-1 to TRBJ2-1; 8 positions match TRBD1. The CDR3 covers 17 residues. V was clipped by 1 base and J by 0 bases; unmatched bases: 8. The germline V gene has CDR1 DFQATT and CDR2 SNEGSKA (reference sequence). The DNA of the CDR3 is TGCAGTGCTAGAGCGCCCCAGGGGGCAGGCTCCTACAATGAGCAGTTCTTC. Encoded protein: CSARAPQGAGSYNEQFF.

This clonotype has more than one count but fewer than ten. The chain has TRBV20-1 and TRBJ1-2, with D possibly being TRBD1 (5 bases). V lost 2 bases, J lost 11 bases, and 21 bases lay in between. CDR1 is DFQATT and CDR2 is SNEGSKA in the germline V gene (reference sequence). The CDR3 sequence is 14 residues long. This chain's CDR3 is CSARTPGPSVGYTF. In DNA, the CDR3 is TGCAGTGCTAGAACTCCGGGACCCAGCGTCGGGTACACCTTC.

This clonotype occurred many times. The V gene is TRBV10-3, the J gene TRBJ2-6, with D possibly matching TRBD1 (5 bases). CDR1 and CDR2 (germline): ENHRY, SYGVKD. V was clipped by 0 bases and J by 6 bases, with 27 bases between them. The CDR3 has 21 amino acids. The CDR3 spells CAISESRMTWTLSGAANVLTF. CDR3 coding DNA: TGTGCCATCAGTGAGTCGAGGATGACCTGGACCCTCTCTGGGGCGGCCAACGTCCTGACTTTC.

The rearrangement uses TRBV7-6 and TRBJ2-1; tentatively, D is TRBD2 (6 bases). CDR3 length equals 14 residues. V was cut by 0 bases and J by 9 bases, with 12 bases left in between. Germline V CDR1 and CDR2: SGHVS, FNYEAQ. The CDR3 loop reads CASSLARGPSEQFF. DNA of the CDR3: TGTGCCAGCAGCTTAGCGCGGGGTCCCAGTGAGCAGTTCTTC. The full variable domain, completed using reference TRBV7-6 and TRBJ2-1, is GAGVSQSPRYKVTKRGQDVALRCDPISGHVSLYWYRQALGQGPEFLTYFNYEAQQDKSGLPNDRFSAERPEGSISTLTIQRTEQRDSAMYRCASSLARGPSEQFFGPGTRLTVL.

The rearrangement uses TRBV6-2 or TRBV6-3 and TRBJ1-1, with D perhaps matching TRBD1 (6 bases). The CDR3 contains 14 residues. Germline CDR1 is MNHEY and CDR2 is SVGEGT. V shed 0 bases and J shed 3 bases, with 8 bases lying between them. CDR3 coding DNA: TGTGCCAGCAGTTACTCAGGGGGTGACACTGAAGCTTTCTTT. Its protein product is CASSYSGGDTEAFF.

This chain links TRBV7-6 with TRBJ1-5; no clear D gene. V lost 4 bases and J 4 bases, leaving 5 bases between the germline ends. CDR3 length equals 12 residues. CDR1 is SGHVS, CDR2 FNYEAQ, per germline. CDR3 sequence (DNA): TGTGCCAGCAGCTCCCAAAATCAGCCCCAGCATTTT. It codes for CASSSQNQPQHF.

The table lists this clonotype with many counts. The V gene is TRBV7-2, the J gene TRBJ1-5; D is possibly TRBD1 (5 bases). In germline, CDR1 is SGHTA, CDR2 FQGNSA. V was pared by 1 base and J by 4 bases, with 17 bases between. The CDR3 extends over 17 amino acids. CDR3 coding DNA: TGTGCCAGCAGCTTAGTGGCAGGGTGGGAGAAAAATCAGCCCCAGCATTTT. Translating it yields CASSLVAGWEKNQPQHF.

The V and J genes are TRBV4-1 and TRBJ1-2, with D uncertain. The CDR3 is made up of 15 amino acids. Germline CDR1 reads MGHRA; CDR2 reads YSYEKL. With 0 bases removed from V and 4 bases from J, the gap between germline ends came to 12 bases. The CDR3 here is CASSQELTGLYGYTF. The CDR3 coding sequence is TGCGCCAGCAGCCAAGAACTGACCGGGCTCTATGGCTACACCTTC.

The J gene is TRBJ2-7, the V gene TRBV18; 7 nucleotides line up with TRBD1. This CDR3 is 15 amino acids long. Germline CDR1 is KGHSH and CDR2 is LQKENI. The V gene end was trimmed by 4 bases and the J gene end by 5 bases; junction bases not matched to a gene: 11. The CDR3 region is CASSLNRDRVHEQYF. CDR3 nucleotide sequence: TGTGCCAGCTCACTCAACCGGGACAGAGTCCACGAGCAGTACTTC.

This clonotype was observed a single time. V usage is TRBV5-4 and J usage is TRBJ2-2; D call uncertain. The V end was cut by 2 bases, the J end by 7 bases, with 6 bases between. Germline-derived CDR1 and CDR2 are SGHNT and YYREEE (reference sequence). The CDR3 extends over 12 amino acids. Written as DNA, the CDR3 is TGTGCCAGCAGCTTCCCGTTCGGGGAGCTGTTTTTT. Translation gives CASSFPFGELFF.

In this sample, this clonotype turned up many times. The chain couples TRBV7-2 to TRBJ2-1, with D unresolved. The CDR3 length is 16 residues. V dropped 1 base and J dropped 6 bases, with 16 bases sitting between them. CDR1 and CDR2 (germline): SGHTA, FQGNSA. Written as DNA, the CDR3 is TGTGCCAGCAGCTTAGGTTTTCTGTCGGGCCCCAATGAGCAGTTCTTC. Its protein product is CASSLGFLSGPNEQFF. The variable domain in full, completed from reference TRBV7-2 and TRBJ2-1, reads GAGVSQSPSNKVTEKGKDVELRCDPISGHTALYWYRQSLGQGLEFLIYFQGNSAPDKSGLPSDRFSAERTGGSVSTLTIQRTQQEDSAVYLCASSLGFLSGPNEQFFGPGTRLTVL.

This clonotype counts as large. V usage is TRBV19 and J usage is TRBJ2-7, with 8 bases aligning to TRBD1. Unmatched junction bases numbered 7, after V lost 2 bases and J lost 1 base. The CDR3 totals 16 residues. CDR1 is LNHDA, CDR2 SQIVND, per germline (reference sequence). The DNA for the CDR3 is TGTGCCAGTAGTATATCCGAGACAGGGGAATCCTACGAGCAGTACTTC. This translates into CASSISETGESYEQYF.

The rearrangement links TRBV4-1 to TRBJ1-1, with 8 positions matching TRBD1. V was clipped by 0 bases and J by 4 bases; unmatched bases: 7. CDR3 length equals 16 residues. CDR1 is MGHRA and CDR2 is YSYEKL in the germline V gene. CDR3 nucleotide sequence: TGCGCCAGCAGCCAAGATCGGTTCCAGGGGGCCACTGAAGCTTTCTTT. Translation gives CASSQDRFQGATEAFF.

The V gene is TRBV6-5, the J gene TRBJ1-1; possible D gene TRBD1, 6 bases. The germline gives CDR1 MNHEY, CDR2 SVGAGI. This CDR3 comprises 14 residues. V was clipped by 4 bases and J by 1 base, with 10 bases between them. The DNA of the CDR3 is TGTGCCAGCAGTTCAGGGGTCGGGAACACTGAAGCTTTCTTT. Translated: CASSSGVGNTEAFF.

This clonotype has a handful of counts. The chain combines TRBV27 with TRBJ2-7; D perhaps matches TRBD2 (7 bases). The CDR3 totals 15 residues. Germline V lookup: CDR1 MNHEY, CDR2 SMNVEV (reference sequence). Trimming shortened V by 2 bases and J by 0 bases, and 11 bases separated the two germline ends. The CDR3 reads CASSLTGGVSYEQYF. In DNA, the CDR3 is TGTGCCAGCAGTTTAACGGGGGGCGTCTCCTACGAGCAGTACTTC.